This entry describes one TCR beta chain. No antigen is known for it. Using immunoSEQ multiplex PCR, the repertoire was profiled, and TCRdb retains in-frame clones only, with some absent. In the table there are 100,000 to 150,000 clones, roughly 90% of which are singletons. The sample originates from a study of T cells in localized non-small cell lung cancer. CDR3 length equals 12 residues. V dropped 3 bases and J dropped 7 bases, with 9 bases sitting between them. Germline CDR1 is MNHNS and CDR2 is SASEGT. General study points: Adjacent lung was found to contain a median roughly 60 of the top 100 tumor clones.

The source of this sequence is a female donor aged 60 or older with stage I lung adenocarcinoma. This specimen consisted of peripheral blood, obtained before any cancer treatment. The J gene is TRBJ1-2, the V gene TRBV6-1; D ambiguous. The DNA for the CDR3 is TGTGCCAGCAGTGAGGGTCCTCTTGGCTACACCTTC. The encoded protein is CASSEGPLGYTF.